This T cell receptor beta chain is from a study of cytomegalovirus exposure and HLA in healthy donors. J lost 0 bases, V lost 6 bases, and 5 bases had no gene match. The germline CDR1 and CDR2 sequences are SEHNR and FQNEAQ (reference sequence). The CDR3 spans 16 residues. PCR involved 60 Vbeta and 13 Jbeta primers. Measured with immunoSEQ multiplex PCR; TCRdb has only the in-frame clones, and not every one. This repertoire shows some 170,000 clones, roughly 79% found once; its top ten account for about 13%. Study-wide findings and caveats: When analyzed later, a missense DCLRE1C variant was found to be linked to TCR beta V- and J-gene trimming. The authors enumerated over 150 TCR beta chains as linked to cytomegalovirus.

For this clone: The antigen is unknown.

The TCR sequence derives from a woman aged 45-65 years in good health and CMV-seronegative. Sequencing was carried out using PBMCs. The chain couples TRBV7-9 to TRBJ2-2; 9 bases align to TRBD2. CDR3 amino acids: CASRQSSGANTGELFF. The CDR3 DNA reads TGTGCCAGCAGACAATCTAGCGGGGCGAACACCGGGGAGCTGTTTTTT.